Listed here are 17 T cell receptor beta chains from one sample, sequenced in a study of identical twins. Each CDR3 protein gets one entry after TCRdb re-called the 5' RACE reads with MiXCR. The sample includes about 220,000 distinct CDR3 sequences, 6.5% seen only once; the top ten take 14% to 15%. This same sample was also taken into another study, of T cells expressing NK-cell markers.

Sequencing was carried out using CD8+ T cells sorted from blood. These receptors were taken from a woman aged 18-30 years in good health.

This clonotype occurred a few times. The chain uses TRBV9 and TRBJ2-7, with TRBD2 matching over 12 bases. CDR3 length: 14 amino acids. Trimming removed 3 bases from V and 7 bases from J; junction bases left unmatched: 5. Germline V lookup: CDR1 SGDLS, CDR2 YYNGEE. CDR3 region: CASSGSSGRGEQYF. CDR3 in DNA: TGTGCCAGCAGCGGATCTAGCGGGAGGGGGGAGCAGTACTTC.

This clonotype was counted ten times or more. The chain recombines TRBV7-9 with TRBJ1-2; possibly TRBD1 for D (6 bases). Trimming cost V 1 base and J 2 bases, with 14 bases left between them. The CDR3 extends over 16 amino acids. Germline assignment: CDR1 SEHNR and CDR2 FQNEAQ (reference sequence). This CDR3 is CASSLDRDIVNYGYTF. DNA for the CDR3: TGTGCCAGCAGCTTAGACAGGGACATCGTAAACTATGGCTACACCTTC.

This clonotype was detected a few times. J is TRBJ1-1 and V is TRBV4-1, with unresolved D. V dropped 0 bases and J dropped 1 base, with 9 bases sitting between them. CDR1 is MGHRA and CDR2 is YSYEKL in the germline V gene. This CDR3 region has 15 residues. DNA of the CDR3: TGCGCCAGCAGCCAAGAATATGACGGGAACACTGAAGCTTTCTTT. Encoded protein: CASSQEYDGNTEAFF.

This chain connects TRBV29-1 to TRBJ1-1; D is undetermined. Deletions cut 3 bases from V and 7 bases from J, with 12 bases between. The CDR3 loop spans 12 amino acids. CDR1 and CDR2 (germline): SQVTM, ANQGSEA. Here the CDR3 DNA reads TGCAGCGTTGAGGGGAATGAGGATGAAGCTTTCTTT. Encoded protein: CSVEGNEDEAFF. Variable domain in full (rest from reference TRBV29-1 and TRBJ1-1): SAVISQKPSRDICQRGTSLTIQCQVDSQVTMMFWYRQQPGQSLTLIATANQGSEATYESGFVIDKFPISRPNLTFSTLTVSNMSPEDSSIYLCSVEGNEDEAFFGQGTRLTVV.

Ten or more counts support this clonotype. This chain links TRBV9 with TRBJ2-2; D call uncertain. V was pared by 4 bases and J by 3 bases, with 10 bases between. Germline V gene data show CDR1 as SGDLS and CDR2 as YYNGEE. The CDR3 has 14 amino acids. The CDR3 DNA sequence: TGTGCCAGCAGCCCTCGCTCGGACACCGGGGAGCTGTTTTTT. Translated: CASSPRSDTGELFF.

The rearrangement links TRBV5-6 to TRBJ2-5; D is perhaps TRBD1 or TRBD2 (5 bases each). Trimming took 4 bases from V and 5 from J, leaving 15 bases between them. CDR1 SGHDT and CDR2 YYEEEE come from the germline V gene. The CDR3 consists of 14 residues. CDR3 bases: TGTGCCAGCAGCCCCGGGGTGGGGGTTGAGACCCAGTACTTC. Encoded protein: CASSPGVGVETQYF.

Only a few counts were recorded for this clonotype. The chain carries TRBV12-3 or TRBV12-4 and TRBJ1-1; TRBD1 matches 8 bases. J gave up 10 bases and V 3 bases, and 10 bases lay outside the gene matches. This CDR3 has 14 amino acids. The CDR3 is CASSFRTGRRLAFF. In DNA form, the CDR3 reads TGTGCCAGCAGTTTTAGGACAGGGCGCCGCCTAGCTTTCTTT.

This clonotype has a count of ten or more. The chain uses TRBV6-5 and TRBJ2-1; D call uncertain. Germline CDR1 is MNHEY and CDR2 is SVGAGI. Deletions cut 8 bases from V and 1 base from J, with 6 bases between. There are 12 residues in the CDR3. This CDR3 is CASGWSYNEQFF. The DNA for the CDR3 is TGTGCCAGCGGTTGGTCCTACAATGAGCAGTTCTTC.

V usage is TRBV7-9 and J usage is TRBJ1-2; TRBD1 is a possible D gene (6 bases). Germline V gene lookup returns CDR1 SEHNR and CDR2 FQNEAQ (reference sequence). V lost 5 bases and J lost 4, with 20 bases in between. The CDR3 covers 16 residues. The CDR3 DNA is TGTGCCAGCAGCCAATTGCGGGACAAGGCCCCCTATGGCTACACCTTC. This translates into CASSQLRDKAPYGYTF.

This clonotype appeared a few times. V usage is TRBV9 and J usage is TRBJ2-1, with D perhaps TRBD1 (6 bases). The CDR3 runs 19 residues. Trimming pared 7 bases from V and 0 bases from J, leaving 26 bases between. Germline assignment: CDR1 SGDLS and CDR2 YYNGEE. The CDR3 is CASGGPQGTPTRSYNEQFF. CDR3 nucleotide sequence: TGTGCCAGCGGGGGACCACAGGGAACCCCCACCCGCTCCTACAATGAGCAGTTCTTC.

This clonotype has ten or more counts. The chain couples TRBV7-9 to TRBJ1-1, with TRBD1 matching 10 bases. Trimming cost V 5 bases and J 8 bases; bases outside gene matches: 8. CDR3 length: 14 amino acids. Germline CDR1 and CDR2: SEHNR and FQNEAQ (reference sequence). CDR3 amino acids: CASSPPDRGKEAFF. The CDR3 nucleotides are TGTGCCAGCAGCCCACCGGACAGGGGGAAAGAAGCTTTCTTT.

The gene calls are TRBV7-9 and TRBJ1-1; D call uncertain. Per germline, CDR1 SEHNR and CDR2 FQNEAQ (reference sequence). The CDR3 loop spans 12 amino acids. Trimming took 4 bases from V and 8 from J, leaving 11 bases between them. The CDR3 DNA reads as TGTGCCAGCAGCTCCCAAGCAGTCGAAGCTTTCTTT. Translation gives CASSSQAVEAFF.

This clonotype was found many times. This chain connects TRBV7-2 to TRBJ1-2; 12 nucleotides match TRBD1. CDR1 SGHTA and CDR2 FQGNSA come from the germline V gene. CDR3 length: 15 amino acids. After removal of 5 bases from V and 8 bases from J, the junction contained 9 bases not matched to a gene. The CDR3 protein is CASSGGTGGGLGYTF. The CDR3 nucleotides are TGTGCCAGCAGCGGCGGGACAGGGGGCGGGTTGGGCTACACCTTC.

This clonotype has a handful of counts. The genes are TRBV6-2 or TRBV6-3 and TRBJ2-7; a possible D gene is TRBD1 (6 bases). CDR3 length: 15 amino acids. The V gene lost 2 bases and the J gene lost 2 bases, with 13 bases spanning the gap. Germline-derived CDR1 and CDR2 are MNHEY and SVGEGT. The CDR3 region has the DNA TGTGCCAGCAGTTACCCGCGAGAGGGGGCCTACGAGCAGTACTTC. Protein: CASSYPREGAYEQYF.

Only a few counts were recorded for this clonotype. The chain is built from TRBV6-1 and TRBJ2-5; TRBD2 agrees at 16 bases. The CDR3 loop spans 19 amino acids. The V gene's germline CDR1 is MNHNS and CDR2 SASEGT. The V gene end was trimmed by 4 bases and the J gene end by 4 bases; junction bases not matched to a gene: 12. This CDR3 is CASSAPPGTSGGARETQYF. The CDR3 nucleotides read TGTGCCAGCAGTGCCCCACCGGGGACTAGCGGGGGGGCTCGAGAGACCCAGTACTTC.

V and J are TRBV27 and TRBJ2-7, with 9 nucleotides matching TRBD2. The germline gives CDR1 MNHEY, CDR2 SMNVEV (reference sequence). This CDR3 has 15 amino acids. V lost 10 bases to trimming and J lost 1 base; unmatched junction nucleotides: 11. CDR3 residues: CAIRTSTSGSYEQYF. As DNA, the CDR3 is TGTGCCATCCGTACCTCGACTAGCGGATCCTACGAGCAGTACTTC.

Ten or more counts support this clonotype. This chain connects TRBV7-2 to TRBJ2-7, with TRBD2 identical over 8 bases. The V gene end was trimmed by 7 bases and the J gene end by 0 bases; junction bases not matched to a gene: 11. CDR1 and CDR2 (germline): SGHTA, FQGNSA. The CDR3 spans 16 residues. CDR3 region: CASNEPGLGPSYEQYF. The CDR3 DNA follows: TGTGCCAGCAACGAACCGGGACTAGGGCCCTCCTACGAGCAGTACTTC.